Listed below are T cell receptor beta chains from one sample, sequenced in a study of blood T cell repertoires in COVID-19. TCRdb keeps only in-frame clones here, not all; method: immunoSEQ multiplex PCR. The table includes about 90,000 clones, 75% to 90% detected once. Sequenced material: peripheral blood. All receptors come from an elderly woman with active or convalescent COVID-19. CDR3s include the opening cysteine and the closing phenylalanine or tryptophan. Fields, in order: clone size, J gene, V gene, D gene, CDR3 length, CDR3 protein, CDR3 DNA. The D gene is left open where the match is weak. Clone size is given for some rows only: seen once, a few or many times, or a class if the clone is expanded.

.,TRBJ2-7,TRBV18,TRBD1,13,CASSRTGPYEQYF,TGTGCCAGCTCTCGGACAGGGCCCTACGAGCAGTACTTC
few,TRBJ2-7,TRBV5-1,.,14,CASSLVAGGDEQYF,TGCGCCAGCAGCTTGGTCGCTGGAGGCGACGAGCAGTACTTC
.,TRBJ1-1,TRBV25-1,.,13,CASRLDMNTEAFF,TGTGCCAGCAGATTAGATATGAACACTGAAGCTTTCTTT
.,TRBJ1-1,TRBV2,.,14,CASILDREKTEAFF,.
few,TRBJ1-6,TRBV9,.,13,CASSVTADSPLHF,TGTGCCAGCAGCGTGACAGCTGATTCACCCCTCCACTTT
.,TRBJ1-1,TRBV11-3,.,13,CASSLHLNTEAFF,TGTGCCAGCAGCTTACACTTGAACACTGAAGCTTTCTTT
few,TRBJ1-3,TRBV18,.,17,CASSPQAGDVGGNTIYF,TGTGCCAGCTCACCCCAAGCGGGGGACGTTGGTGGAAACACCATATATTTT
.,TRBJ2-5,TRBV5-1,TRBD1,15,CASSPRTGRGETQYF,TGCGCCAGCAGCCCGAGGACAGGGAGAGGGGAGACCCAGTACTTC
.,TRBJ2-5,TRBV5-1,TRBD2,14,CASSPLAGEETQYF,TGCGCCAGCAGCCCGCTAGCGGGGGAAGAGACCCAGTACTTC
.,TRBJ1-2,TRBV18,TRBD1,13,CASSNTGDYGYTF,TGTGCCAGCTCAAACACAGGGGACTATGGCTACACCTTC
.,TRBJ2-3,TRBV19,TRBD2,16,CASSRTSGTSTDTQYF,TGTGCCAGTAGTAGGACTAGCGGGACTAGCACAGATACGCAGTATTTT
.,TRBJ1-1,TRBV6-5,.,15,CASSYSKGGETEAFF,TGTGCCAGCAGTTACTCGAAAGGAGGGGAGACAGAAGCTTTCTTT
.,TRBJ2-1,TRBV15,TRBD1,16,CATSSSPTGTYNEQFF,TGTGCCACCAGCTCAAGCCCGACAGGGACCTACAATGAGCAGTTCTTC
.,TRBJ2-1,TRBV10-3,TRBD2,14,CAIRPGGPVDEQFF,TGTGCCATCAGGCCGGGAGGGCCGGTTGATGAGCAGTTCTTC
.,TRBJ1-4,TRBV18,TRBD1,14,CASSLRDSAEKLFF,TGTGCCAGCTCACTCCGGGACAGCGCTGAAAAACTGTTTTTT
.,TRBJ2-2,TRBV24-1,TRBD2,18,CATSVTSGSPTRTGELFF,TGTGCCACCAGTGTCACTAGCGGGTCCCCAACGAGGACCGGGGAGCTGTTTTTT
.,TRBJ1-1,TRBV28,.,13,CASSPPTKTEAFF,TGTGCCAGCAGTCCCCCGACAAAAACTGAAGCTTTCTTT
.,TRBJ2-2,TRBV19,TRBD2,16,CASSIHPGLVAGELFF,TGTGCCAGTAGTATACACCCGGGACTAGTGGCCGGGGAGCTGTTTTTT
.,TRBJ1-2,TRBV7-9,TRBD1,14,CASSLEGASYGYTF,TGTGCCAGCAGCTTGGAGGGGGCGAGCTATGGCTACACCTTC
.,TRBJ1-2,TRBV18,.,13,CASSLGTVYGYTF,TGTGCCAGCTCACTCGGGACTGTCTATGGCTACACCTTC
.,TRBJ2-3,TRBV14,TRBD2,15,CASSRPRGGLDTQYF,TGTGCCAGCAGCCGCCCCCGCGGGGGGCTGGATACGCAGTATTTT
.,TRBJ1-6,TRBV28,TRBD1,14,CATYDREGNSPLHF,TGTGCCACTTATGACAGGGAAGGAAATTCACCCCTCCACTTT
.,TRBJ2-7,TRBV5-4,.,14,CASSKNRSPYEQYF,TGTGCCAGCAGCAAAAACAGGTCCCCCTACGAGCAGTACTTC
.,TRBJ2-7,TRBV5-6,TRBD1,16,CASRTTGTGYSYEQYF,TGTGCCAGCAGGACAACCGGGACAGGGTACTCCTACGAGCAGTACTTC
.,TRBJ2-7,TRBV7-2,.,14,CASSPGQPPYEQYF,TGTGCCAGCAGCCCCGGACAGCCGCCCTACGAGCAGTACTTC
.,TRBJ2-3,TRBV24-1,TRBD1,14,CATRGQGAFDTQYF,TGTGCCACCAGGGGACAGGGGGCCTTTGATACGCAGTATTTT
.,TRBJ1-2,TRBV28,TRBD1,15,CASSPPGQGFYGYTF,TGTGCCAGCAGCCCGCCGGGACAGGGATTCTATGGCTACACCTTC
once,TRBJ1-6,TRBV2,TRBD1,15,CASSTDRARNSPLHF,TGTGCCAGCAGTACCGACAGGGCCAGGAATTCACCCCTCCACTTT
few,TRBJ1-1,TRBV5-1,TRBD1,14,CASSLVGQGTEAFF,TGCGCCAGCAGCTTGGTTGGACAGGGCACTGAAGCTTTCTTT
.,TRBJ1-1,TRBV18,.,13,CASSRAGNTEAFF,TGTGCCAGCTCACGGGCAGGCAACACTGAAGCTTTCTTT
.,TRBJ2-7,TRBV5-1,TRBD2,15,CASKVRPSGFDEQYF,TGCGCCAGCAAGGTTCGGCCTAGCGGGTTCGACGAGCAGTACTTC
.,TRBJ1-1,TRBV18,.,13,CASSEDRNTEAFF,TGTGCCAGCTCAGAGGACAGGAACACTGAAGCTTTCTTT
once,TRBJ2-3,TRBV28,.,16,CASTIPFRGGPHTQYF,TGTGCCAGCACCATCCCCTTTCGAGGCGGTCCTCATACGCAGTATTTT
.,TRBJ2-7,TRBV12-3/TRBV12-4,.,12,CASSLRGSEQYF,TGTGCCAGCAGTTTAAGGGGGTCGGAGCAGTACTTC
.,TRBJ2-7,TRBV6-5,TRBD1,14,CAGAYTGVTYEQYF,TGTGCAGGGGCCTATACAGGGGTCACCTACGAGCAGTACTTC
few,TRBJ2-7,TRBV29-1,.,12,CSVTTVSYEQYF,TGCAGCGTTACGACAGTTTCCTACGAGCAGTACTTC